These 7 T cell receptor beta chains share one sample of origin, sequenced in a study of beta chain features in type 1 diabetes. Regarding the study as a whole: Type 1 diabetes patients showed a moderate but significant shortening of TCRB CDR3s in all four CD4+ subsets.

Expressed TCRB transcripts were sequenced, since all the RNA that had been isolated was reverse transcribed. Libraries were prepared by immunoSEQ multiplex PCR; TCRdb keeps only in-frame clonotypes and omits some of them. Of about 700,000 clones listed, around 15% were seen once; the top ten hold 0.022%. For these receptors, no antigen is known. Specimen: naive CD4+ T cells from blood. The receptors stem from a man younger than 30 with type 1 diabetes.

The chain carries TRBV5-1 and TRBJ1-1; D not certain. This CDR3 has 11 amino acids. V was clipped by 7 bases and J by 6 bases, with 10 bases between them. Germline loops: CDR1 SGHRS, CDR2 YFSETQ. CDR3 residues: CASGDRAEAFF. The CDR3 region has the DNA TGCGCCAGCGGGGATCGAGCTGAAGCTTTCTTT.

The V gene is TRBV30, the J gene TRBJ1-2; no definite D call. The CDR3 contains 10 residues. Germline CDR1 GTSNPN, CDR2 SVGIG (reference sequence). V dropped 3 bases and J dropped 6 bases, with 5 bases sitting between them. DNA for the CDR3: TGTGCCTGGAGGGTTAATGGCTACACCTTC. It is translated as CAWRVNGYTF.

The genes are TRBV2 and TRBJ2-5, with TRBD2 matching over 8 bases. Germline V CDR1 and CDR2: SNHLY, FYNNEI. The CDR3 is made up of 13 amino acids. V lost 4 bases to trimming and J lost 3 bases; unmatched junction nucleotides: 1. CDR3 sequence: CASSGTSKETQYF. The CDR3 DNA follows: TGTGCCAGCAGTGGGACTAGCAAAGAGACCCAGTACTTC.

V gene TRBV29-1 combines with J gene TRBJ2-7; 7 nucleotides match TRBD1. The V and J ends lost 6 bases and 3 bases, in that order; junction bases with no gene match: 8. Looked up from germline, CDR1 is SQVTM and CDR2 is ANQGSEA. CDR3 size: 13 residues. CDR3 sequence reads: CSVADRAYYEQYF. The DNA of the CDR3 is TGCAGCGTCGCCGACAGGGCGTACTACGAGCAGTACTTC.

The chain combines TRBV5-6 with TRBJ1-6; no clear D. Germline-derived CDR1 and CDR2 are SGHDT and YYEEEE. This CDR3 is 15 amino acids long. Trimming stripped 5 bases from V and 3 bases from J, with 12 bases between. CDR3 DNA: TGTGCCAGCAGATACAGACTGAGCTATAATTCACCCCTCCACTTT. Translating gives CASRYRLSYNSPLHF.

Only a few counts were recorded for this clone. The V and J genes are TRBV29-1 and TRBJ2-6; 8 bases align to TRBD1. In germline, CDR1 is SQVTM, CDR2 ANQGSEA. V dropped 4 bases and J dropped 2; count of bases not matched to a gene: 10. The CDR3 is 17 residues long. CDR3 sequence: CSVGINRGKTGANVLTF. DNA for the CDR3: TGCAGCGTTGGGATCAACAGGGGGAAGACTGGGGCCAACGTCCTGACTTTC.

Remarks on this clone: The same CDR3 is also encoded by other DNA sequences in this sample. The chain has TRBV6-5 and TRBJ1-1; 7 nucleotides align to TRBD1. Trimming removed 6 bases from V and 0 bases from J; junction bases left unmatched: 4. The CDR3 sequence is 14 residues long. From germline, CDR1 is MNHEY and CDR2 SVGAGI. The CDR3 nucleotides read TGTGCCAGCAGCCCCGGGACAGTGAACACTGAAGCTTTCTTT. Amino acids: CASSPGTVNTEAFF.